The TCR beta chain described here comes from a study of tumor-infiltrating lymphocytes in primary liver carcinoma. About the study: Roughly 3.5 to 8 million productive TCRbeta reads were obtained per sample, with similar numbers across tissue types. Overall study findings and caveats: Tumor region pairs outstripped tumor-adjacent and tumor-blood pairs in overlap. No more than about 8-24% of top clones could be seen in all five tumor regions.

As for this clonotype: Its antigen is not known.

The investigators made TCR beta cDNA from approximately 500 ng total RNA, using a constant-region primer. Slightly modified ARM-PCR with three nested multiplex PCR rounds yielded TCR beta libraries. It was with TRBV1-TRBV30 forward primers and a C-beta reverse primer that the first two PCR rounds were run, at approximately 10 cycles each. TCRdb re-derived calls from the multiplex PCR reads in MiXCR, one entry per CDR3 protein. The repertoire holds about 35,000 distinct CDR3 sequences, with just under 75% as singletons. The CDR3 loop spans 16 amino acids. Deletions cut 5 bases from V and 0 bases from J, with 14 bases between. Germline loops: CDR1 SQVTM, CDR2 ANQGSEA. Co-extraction of both nucleic acids (RNA and DNA) used roughly 18-32 mg of unsorted bulk tissue. Each tumor sample had over 90% viable tumor cells.

The chain couples TRBV29-1 to TRBJ2-6; D gene unclear. The sample consisted of liver tumor tissue from sampling region 4. The subset denotes: tumor region T4, right-lateral pole. The receptor was isolated from a man aged 35 to 55 with primary liver carcinoma and hepatitis B virus infection. CDR3 residues: CSVFRDTVSGANVLTF. Written as DNA, the CDR3 is TGCAGCGTTTTCCGAGACACCGTCTCTGGGGCCAACGTCCTGACTTTC.